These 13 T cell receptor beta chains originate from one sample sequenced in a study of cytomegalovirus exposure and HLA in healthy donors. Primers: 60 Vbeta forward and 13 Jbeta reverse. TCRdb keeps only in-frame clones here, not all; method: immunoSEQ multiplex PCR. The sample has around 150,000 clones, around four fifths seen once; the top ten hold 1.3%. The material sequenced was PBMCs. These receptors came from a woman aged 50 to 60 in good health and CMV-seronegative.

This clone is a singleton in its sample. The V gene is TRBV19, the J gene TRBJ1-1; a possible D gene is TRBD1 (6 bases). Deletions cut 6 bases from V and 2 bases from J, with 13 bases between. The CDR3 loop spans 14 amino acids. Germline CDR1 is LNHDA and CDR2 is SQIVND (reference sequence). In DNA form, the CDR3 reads TGTGCCAGTAGCCAACCGGGACACAACACTGAAGCTTTCTTT. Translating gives CASSQPGHNTEAFF.

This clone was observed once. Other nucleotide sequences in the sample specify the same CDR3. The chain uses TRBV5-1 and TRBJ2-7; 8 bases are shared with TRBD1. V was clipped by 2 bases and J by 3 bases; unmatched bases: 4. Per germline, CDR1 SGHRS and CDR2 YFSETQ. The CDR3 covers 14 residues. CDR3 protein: CASSFGTGFYEQYF. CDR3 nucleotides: TGCGCCAGCAGCTTTGGGACAGGTTTCTACGAGCAGTACTTC.

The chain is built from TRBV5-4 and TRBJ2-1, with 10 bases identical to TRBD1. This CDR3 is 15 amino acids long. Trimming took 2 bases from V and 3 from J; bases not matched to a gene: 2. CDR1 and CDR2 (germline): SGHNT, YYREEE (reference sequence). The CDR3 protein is CASSFRTGGYNEQFF. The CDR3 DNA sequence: TGTGCCAGCAGCTTTCGGACAGGGGGCTACAATGAGCAGTTCTTC.

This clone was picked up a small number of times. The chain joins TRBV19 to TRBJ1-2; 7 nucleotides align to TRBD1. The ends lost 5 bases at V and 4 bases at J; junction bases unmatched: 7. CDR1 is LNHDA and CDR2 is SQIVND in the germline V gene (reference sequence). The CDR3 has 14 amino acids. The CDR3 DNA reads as TGTGCCAGTAGTTCAAACGACAGGGTCTATGGCTACACCTTC. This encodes CASSSNDRVYGYTF.

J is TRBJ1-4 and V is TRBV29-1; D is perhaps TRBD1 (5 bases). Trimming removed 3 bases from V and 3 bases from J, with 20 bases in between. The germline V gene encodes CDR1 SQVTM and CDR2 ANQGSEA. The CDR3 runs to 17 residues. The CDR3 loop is CSVEVGPGEGANEKLFF. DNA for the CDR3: TGCAGCGTTGAGGTAGGCCCGGGGGAGGGAGCTAATGAAAAACTGTTTTTT.

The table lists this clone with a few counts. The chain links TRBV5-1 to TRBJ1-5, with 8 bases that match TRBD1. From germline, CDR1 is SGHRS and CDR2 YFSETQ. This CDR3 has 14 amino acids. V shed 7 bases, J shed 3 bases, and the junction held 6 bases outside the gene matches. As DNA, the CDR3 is TGCGCCAGCGGTGACAGGGGCACCAATCAGCCCCAGCATTTT. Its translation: CASGDRGTNQPQHF.

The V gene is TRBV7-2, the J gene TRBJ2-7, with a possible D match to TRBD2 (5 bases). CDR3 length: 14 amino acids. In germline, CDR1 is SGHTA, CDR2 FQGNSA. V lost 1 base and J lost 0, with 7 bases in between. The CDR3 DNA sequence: TGTGCCAGCAGCTTAGACCGGGACTCCTACGAGCAGTACTTC. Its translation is CASSLDRDSYEQYF. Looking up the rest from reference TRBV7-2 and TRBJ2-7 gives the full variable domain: GAGVSQSPSNKVTEKGKDVELRCDPISGHTALYWYRQSLGQGLEFLIYFQGNSAPDKSGLPSDRFSAERTGGSVSTLTIQRTQQEDSAVYLCASSLDRDSYEQYFGPGTRLTVT.

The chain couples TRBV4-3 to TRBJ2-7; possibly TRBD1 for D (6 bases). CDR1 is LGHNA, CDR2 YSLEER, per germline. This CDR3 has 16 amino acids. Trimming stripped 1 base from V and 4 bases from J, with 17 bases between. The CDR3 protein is CASSQVVGAGYYEQYF. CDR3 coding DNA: TGCGCCAGCAGCCAAGTCGTGGGGGCTGGATATTACGAGCAGTACTTC.

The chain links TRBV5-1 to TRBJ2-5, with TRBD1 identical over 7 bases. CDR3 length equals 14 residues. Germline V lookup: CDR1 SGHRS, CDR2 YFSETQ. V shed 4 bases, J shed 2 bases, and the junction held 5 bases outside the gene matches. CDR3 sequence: CASSPGTEQETQYF. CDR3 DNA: TGCGCCAGCAGCCCCGGGACAGAACAAGAGACCCAGTACTTC.

The CDR3 bases are TGTGCCAGTAAGATACCGGGACAGGGCGACACCGGGGAGCTGTTTTTT. Amino acid sequence: CASKIPGQGDTGELFF. The V and J genes are TRBV19 and TRBJ2-2, with TRBD1 matching 9 bases. The V gene end was trimmed by 7 bases and the J gene end by 3 bases; junction bases not matched to a gene: 9. The CDR3 has 16 amino acids. Looked up from germline, CDR1 is LNHDA and CDR2 is SQIVND (reference sequence).

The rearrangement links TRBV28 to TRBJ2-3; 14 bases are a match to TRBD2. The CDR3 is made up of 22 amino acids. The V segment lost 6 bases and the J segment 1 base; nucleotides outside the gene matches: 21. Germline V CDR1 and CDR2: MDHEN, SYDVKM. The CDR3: CASSTRLAGGPRSDIRTDTQYF. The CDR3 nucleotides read TGTGCCAGCAGCACCCGACTAGCGGGAGGGCCCCGTAGCGATATCCGCACAGATACGCAGTATTTT.

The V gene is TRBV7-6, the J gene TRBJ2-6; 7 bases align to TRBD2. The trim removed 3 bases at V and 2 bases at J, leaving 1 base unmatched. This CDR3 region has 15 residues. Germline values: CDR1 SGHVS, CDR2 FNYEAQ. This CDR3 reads CASSLGGAGANVLTF. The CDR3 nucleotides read TGTGCCAGCAGCTTGGGAGGGGCTGGGGCCAACGTCCTGACTTTC.

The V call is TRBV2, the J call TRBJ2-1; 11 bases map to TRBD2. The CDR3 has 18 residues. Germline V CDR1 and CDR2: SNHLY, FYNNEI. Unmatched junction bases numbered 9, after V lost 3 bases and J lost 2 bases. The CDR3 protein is CASSENLAGGVPYNEQFF. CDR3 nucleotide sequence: TGTGCCAGCAGTGAGAATCTAGCGGGAGGCGTCCCCTACAATGAGCAGTTCTTC.